The present entry profiles one T cell receptor beta chain with its context. What it binds is not known. These data are taken from a study of T cell responses to AZD1222 COVID-19 vaccine. Study-wide results and caveats: Donor demographics were predominantly white British with a female majority; clonal diversity may be underestimated.

With 2 bases removed from V and 3 bases from J, the gap between germline ends came to 11 bases. Looked up from germline, CDR1 is SGHRS and CDR2 is YFSETQ. The CDR3 runs to 14 residues. Method: immunoSEQ multiplex PCR; TCRdb's copy keeps in-frame clones and lacks some. The profile shows some 140,000 clones, about 91% of them singletons. Specimen: peripheral blood, collected on day 0 of AZD1222 vaccination. The receptor was derived from an adult in good health. This chain links TRBV5-1 with TRBJ1-1, with D perhaps TRBD1 (6 bases). The CDR3 nucleotides read TGCGCCAGCAGCTTACAGGGTTGGGACACTGAAGCTTTCTTT. Its translation is CASSLQGWDTEAFF.